These T cell receptor beta chains were read from a single sample in a study of blood T cell repertoires in COVID-19. Sequenced by immunoSEQ multiplex PCR; TCRdb stores in-frame clones only, minus some. Of roughly 500,000 clones in the sample, about nine tenths were seen once. Specimen: PBMCs or T cells enriched from blood (not recorded which). These receptors were collected from a woman aged 60-75 years who had recovered from COVID-19. Both conserved end residues are trimmed from each CDR3.

J gene	V gene	CDR3 protein
TRBJ1-6	TRBV5-1	ASSLSGGFGSNSPLH
TRBJ1-2	TRBV7-9	ASTHGGNYGYT
TRBJ2-1	TRBV30	AWSVPGQGPIGREQF
TRBJ1-5	TRBV19	ASTLVGTGTQPQH
TRBJ1-6	TRBV6-5	ASTTGRSSPLH
TRBJ1-4	TRBV7-2	ASSPYGTGTGAEKLF
TRBJ1-3	TRBV30	AWSDSGTGMWNTIY
TRBJ1-2	TRBV3-1/TRBV3-2	ASSQKGVQGNYGYT
TRBJ1-4	TRBV7-9	ASSLPGFYEKLF
TRBJ1-5	TRBV6-5	ASSYYGVGWNQPQH
TRBJ1-5	TRBV27	ASRQAYNQPQH
TRBJ2-5	TRBV6-2/TRBV6-3	ASSRFTSGSETQY
TRBJ1-2	TRBV5-4	ASSLVRERDGYT
TRBJ2-7	TRBV5-1	ASSLRWGSGQENYEQY
TRBJ1-1	TRBV9	ASSEVQGARTEAF
TRBJ2-1	TRBV10-3	AISVTSGGPTDEQF
TRBJ2-5	TRBV5-1	ASSLWASGGQETQY
TRBJ2-1	TRBV5-1	ASSAQGSEQF
TRBJ1-4	TRBV10-1	ASSSNRGLGKLF
TRBJ1-2	TRBV29-1	SVEDRGKYGYT
TRBJ2-5	TRBV27	ASSRRTGGRKTQY
TRBJ1-6	TRBV9	ASSVDTGPGNSPLH
TRBJ1-1	TRBV20-1	SASAGQNTEAF
TRBJ2-5	TRBV2	ASSETAGAGETQY
TRBJ1-1	TRBV2	ASRRGVVTEAF
TRBJ2-3	TRBV6-1	ASSEAPAETDTQY
TRBJ2-3	TRBV29-1	SVQRGLSSTDTQY
TRBJ2-4	TRBV6-5	ASRGAGGLQY
TRBJ2-3	TRBV5-1	ASSRRASGGPGDTQY
TRBJ1-2	TRBV3-1/TRBV3-2	ASSQARLLYT
TRBJ2-1	TRBV21-1	ASSKVLETGERYEQF
TRBJ1-6	TRBV5-1	ASSRGQQGDGSPLH
TRBJ1-5	TRBV5-1	ASSFGGDQPQH
TRBJ2-3	TRBV7-8	ASSSQMRDTQY
TRBJ2-2	TRBV10-3	AISERTSLSGGELF
TRBJ2-1	TRBV10-3	AIGTSGFDNEQF
TRBJ2-5	TRBV11-2	ASSPTSGGETQY
TRBJ2-3	TRBV5-1	ASSEEAVADTQY
TRBJ1-2	TRBV11-2	ASSKDRGGGYT
TRBJ1-2	TRBV5-4	ASSQKYRGLHGYT
TRBJ1-3	TRBV5-1	ASSPEQGSGNTIY
TRBJ2-1	TRBV5-5	ASSLESGVGHNEQF
TRBJ1-2	TRBV4-1	ASSQVAPSSGYT
TRBJ1-5	TRBV3-1/TRBV3-2	ASSPGQGNQPQH
TRBJ2-7	TRBV5-1	ASSLGGTSYEQY
TRBJ2-1	TRBV7-2	ASSLGDRVAGEQF